This T cell receptor beta chain was obtained from a study of T cell responses to AZD1222 COVID-19 vaccine. Regarding the study as a whole: The donors showed a predominance of white British ancestry and of females, with possible underestimation of clonal diversity. Reportedly, nearly half the spike-specific TCRs target unmutated variant regions. The span of vaccine-associated CD4 TCRs extended across spike, with dominance at 160-218 and 743-854. After two AZD1222 doses, spike-specific TCR breadth and depth rose versus day 0.

V was clipped by 2 bases and J by 0 bases, with 4 bases between them. The length of the CDR3 is 13 residues. Germline V gene lookup returns CDR1 MNHNS and CDR2 SASEGT. In the case of this clone: Its antigen is unidentified.

The method was immunoSEQ multiplex PCR; TCRdb's version includes in-frame clones alone and lacks a portion of them. The sample includes 130,000 to 150,000 clones, 85% to 95% seen only once; the top ten take about 3%. Specimen: peripheral blood, collected on day 0 of MenACWY control vaccination. The chain links TRBV6-1 to TRBJ1-1; D is uncertain. The receptor was isolated from an adult in good health. The CDR3 coding sequence is TGTGCCAGCAGTGAACTGATGAACACTGAAGCTTTCTTT. Translation: CASSELMNTEAFF.